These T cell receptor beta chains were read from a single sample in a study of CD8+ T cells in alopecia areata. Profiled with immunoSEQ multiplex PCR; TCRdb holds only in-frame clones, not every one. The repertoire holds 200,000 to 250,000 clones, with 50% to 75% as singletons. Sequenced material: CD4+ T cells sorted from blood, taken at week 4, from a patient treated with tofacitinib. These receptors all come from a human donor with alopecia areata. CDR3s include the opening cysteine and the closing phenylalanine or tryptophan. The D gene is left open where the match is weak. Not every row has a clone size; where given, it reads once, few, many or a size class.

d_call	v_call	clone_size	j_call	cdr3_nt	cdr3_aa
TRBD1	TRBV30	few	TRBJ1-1	TGTGCCTGTAACAGGGGGGGCACTGAAGCTTTCTTT	CACNRGGTEAFF
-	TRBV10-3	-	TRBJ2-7	TGTGCCATCAGCCGGGGGTTAAGCTACGAGCAGTACTTC	CAISRGLSYEQYF
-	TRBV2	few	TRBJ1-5	TGTGCCAGCAGGTCAGGAATATTGGGTCAGCCCCAGCATTTT	CASRSGILGQPQHF
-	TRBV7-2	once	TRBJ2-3	TGTGCCAGCAGCCTATCCTGGGGGGCGGTTTCAGATACGCAGTATTTT	CASSLSWGAVSDTQYF
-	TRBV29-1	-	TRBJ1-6	TGCAGCGTGGAAGTTGCAGCAAATTCACCCCTCCACTTT	CSVEVAANSPLHF
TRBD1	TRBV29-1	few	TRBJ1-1	TGCAGTTTCGGGAAGGGGGCGCGGGACACTGAAGCTTTCTTT	CSFGKGARDTEAFF
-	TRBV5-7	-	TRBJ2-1	TGTGCCAGCAGCTTCAGGGTCGAGCCGAGGCAGTTCTTC	CASSFRVEPRQFF
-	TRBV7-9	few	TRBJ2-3	TGTGCCAGCAGCCCGCTTGGGGGCACAGATACGCAGTATTTT	CASSPLGGTDTQYF
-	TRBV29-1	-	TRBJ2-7	TGCAGCGTAGCTGCCGGGACCAAAGGAGGCGAGCAGTACTTC	CSVAAGTKGGEQYF
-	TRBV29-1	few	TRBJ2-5	TGCAGCGTTGGGGGTGGAGGGCCGGGGTACTTC	CSVGGGGPGYF
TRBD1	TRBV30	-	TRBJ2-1	TGTGCCTGGAGTGTAGGTCAGGGGGACTACAATGAGCAGTTCTTC	CAWSVGQGDYNEQFF
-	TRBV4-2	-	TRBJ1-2	TGTGCCAGCAGCCAAGACATCCAGGGAGCTAACTATGGCTACACCTTC	CASSQDIQGANYGYTF
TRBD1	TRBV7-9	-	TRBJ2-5	TGTGCCAGCAGCTTTGAACAGGGGTTGACCCAGTACTTC	CASSFEQGLTQYF
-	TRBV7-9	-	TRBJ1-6	TGTGCCAGCAGCCTCAGCTCCTATAATTCACCCCTCCACTTT	CASSLSSYNSPLHF
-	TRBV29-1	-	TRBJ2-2	TGCAGCGTTGAGCGGGGATCCACCGGGGAGCTGTTTTTT	CSVERGSTGELFF
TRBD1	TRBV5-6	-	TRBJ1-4	TGTGCCAGCAGCTTCGACAGGGATGAAAAACTGTTTTTT	CASSFDRDEKLFF
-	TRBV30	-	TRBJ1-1	TGTGCCGGGGGGAGAGACACTGAAGCTTTCTTT	CAGGRDTEAFF
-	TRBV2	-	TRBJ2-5	TGTGCCAGCAGGGAGACCATGACTAGAGGGGAGACCCAGTACTTC	CASRETMTRGETQYF
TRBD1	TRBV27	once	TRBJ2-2	TGTGCCAGCAGTTCAGGGGGTCTGAACACCGGGGAGCTGTTTTTT	CASSSGGLNTGELFF
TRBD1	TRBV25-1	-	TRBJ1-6	TGTGCCAGCAGTGAATTCCGGGGACAGGGAAATTCACCCCTCCACTTT	CASSEFRGQGNSPLHF
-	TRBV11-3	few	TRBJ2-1	TGTGCCAGCACCTTGGGACGTCACAATGAGCAGTTCTTC	CASTLGRHNEQFF
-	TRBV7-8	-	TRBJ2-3	TGTGCCAGCAGCTTAAAGCGGGTGGGGACAGTTACGCAGTATTTT	CASSLKRVGTVTQYF
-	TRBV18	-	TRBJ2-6	TGTGCCAGCTCACCTGTGGCTGGGGCCAACGTCCTGACTTTC	CASSPVAGANVLTF
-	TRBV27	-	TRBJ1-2	TGTGCCAGCAGAAAGGCCGGCTATGGCTACACCTTC	CASRKAGYGYTF
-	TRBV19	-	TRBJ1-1	TGTGCCAGTAGCAGTGGGACCAACACTGAAGCTTTCTTT	CASSSGTNTEAFF
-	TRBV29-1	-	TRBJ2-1	TGCAGCGTTGATGTAAGGGGCTCCTACAATGAGCAGTTCTTC	CSVDVRGSYNEQFF
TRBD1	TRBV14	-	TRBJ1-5	TGTGCCAGCAGCCGGACAGGGGGAAATCAGCCCCAGCATTTT	CASSRTGGNQPQHF
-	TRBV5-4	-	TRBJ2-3	TGTGCCAGCAGCTCCGGGGCCCTCAGCACAGATACGCAGTATTTT	CASSSGALSTDTQYF
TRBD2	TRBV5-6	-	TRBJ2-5	TGTGCCAGCAGCGCAAGCGGGGGGATCCAAGAGACCCAGTACTTC	CASSASGGIQETQYF
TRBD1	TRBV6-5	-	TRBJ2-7	TGTGCCAGCAGTTACGGGACAGGGGGGGCCTACGAGCAGTACTTC	CASSYGTGGAYEQYF
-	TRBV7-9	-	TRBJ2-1	TGTGCCAGCACCATTCAGAGGACCACCTACAATGAGCAGTTCTTC	CASTIQRTTYNEQFF
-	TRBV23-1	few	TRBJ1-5	TGCGCCAGCAGTCACCCAGGGCGGGTTGATCGCAACGAGGGCAATCAGCCCCAGCATTTT	CASSHPGRVDRNEGNQPQHF
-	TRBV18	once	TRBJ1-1	TGTGCCAGCTCACCACGGGTGCGGAAAGTGAACACTGAAGCTTTCTTT	CASSPRVRKVNTEAFF
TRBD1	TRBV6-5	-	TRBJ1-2	TGTGCCAGCAGTACAACCGGGACAGGTCTCCGTAGCACCTTC	CASSTTGTGLRSTF
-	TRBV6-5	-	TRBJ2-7	TGTGCCAGCAGCCCCAATGACGGAGCCTACGAGCAGTACTTC	CASSPNDGAYEQYF
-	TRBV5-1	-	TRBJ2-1	TGCGCCAGCGGGTATATAGCGACCTCCTACAATGAGCAGTTCTTC	CASGYIATSYNEQFF
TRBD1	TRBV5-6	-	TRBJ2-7	TGTGCCAGCAGCTGGGGACAGACCTACGAGCAGTACTTC	CASSWGQTYEQYF
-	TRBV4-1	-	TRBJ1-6	TGCGCCAGCAGCCCCTGGATACAAGGGGAGGTGAATTCACCCCTCCACTTT	CASSPWIQGEVNSPLHF
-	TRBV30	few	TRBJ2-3	TGTGCCTGGGCTAAGCTAACAGGCACAGATACGCAGTATTTT	CAWAKLTGTDTQYF
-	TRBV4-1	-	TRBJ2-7	TGCGCCAGCAGCCAAGAACCCCAAGGCCCCTACGAGCAGTACTTC	CASSQEPQGPYEQYF
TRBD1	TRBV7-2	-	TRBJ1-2	TGTGCCAGCAGCCGACAGGGAGAGGACTATGGCTACACCTTC	CASSRQGEDYGYTF
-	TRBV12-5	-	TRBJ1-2	TGTGCTAGTGGCTTGGGGGCGGGAGGTTCTATCCTCTATGGCTACACCTTC	CASGLGAGGSILYGYTF
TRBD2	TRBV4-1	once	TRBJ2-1	TGCGCCAGCAGCCAAGGGACAGTGAGCGGGGGGGCTTTTGATGAGCAGTTCTTC	CASSQGTVSGGAFDEQFF
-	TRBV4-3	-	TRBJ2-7	TGCGCCAGCAGCCAAGATTCTAGTAGGGGAGGCGAGCAGTACTTC	CASSQDSSRGGEQYF
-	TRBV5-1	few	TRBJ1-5	TGCGCCAGCAGCCCAGGGACGAGCAATCAGCCCCAGCATTTT	CASSPGTSNQPQHF
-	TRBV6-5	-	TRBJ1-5	TGTGCCAGCAGTTACTCGGGGGCAGGCAATCAGCCCCAGCATTTT	CASSYSGAGNQPQHF
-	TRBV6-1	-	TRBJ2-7	TGTGCCAGCAGTGAACAATCCTACGAGCAGTACTTC	CASSEQSYEQYF
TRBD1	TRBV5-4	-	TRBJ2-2	TGTGCCAGCAGCCAAAAAGGGACAGGGAACACCGGGGAGCTGTTTTTT	CASSQKGTGNTGELFF
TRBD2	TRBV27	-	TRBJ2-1	TGTGCCAGCAGTCCGTCTGAGGCGGGGGGCTTGCAGTTCTTC	CASSPSEAGGLQFF
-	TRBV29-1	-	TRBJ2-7	TGCAGCGTTGAAGATCCACTCTACGAGCAGTACTTC	CSVEDPLYEQYF
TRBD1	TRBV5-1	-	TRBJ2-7	TGCGCCAGCAGCTTGACCGGGACAGGGGGCATCTACGAGCAGTACTTC	CASSLTGTGGIYEQYF
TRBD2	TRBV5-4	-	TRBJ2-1	TGTGCCAGCCGGGCTAGCGGGGATTACAATGAGCAGTTCTTC	CASRASGDYNEQFF
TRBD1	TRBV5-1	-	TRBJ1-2	TGCGCCAGCAGCTTAACAGGGGAGGGCTATGGCTACACCTTC	CASSLTGEGYGYTF